These 18 T cell receptor beta chains came from one sample sequenced in a study of blood T cell repertoires in COVID-19. Generated by immunoSEQ multiplex PCR, the TCRdb table keeps only in-frame clones and is missing some. This repertoire shows 350,000 to 400,000 clones, about 89% found once; its top ten account for about 2.1%. The source material was PBMCs or T cells enriched from blood (not recorded which). These receptors originate from a man aged 35 to 55 in a cohort exposed to, infected with or recovered from COVID-19 (not recorded which).

CDR3 residues: CASSLGDSRRSQPQHF. The CDR3 DNA reads as TGTGCCAGCAGCTTAGGGGACAGTCGCCGATCCCAGCCCCAGCATTTT. J is TRBJ1-5 and V is TRBV7-9, with 7 bases aligning to TRBD1. V lost 1 base and J lost 7; bases outside the gene matches: 10. CDR1 SEHNR and CDR2 FQNEAQ come from the germline V gene (reference sequence). The CDR3 is 16 residues long.

The genes are TRBV9 and TRBJ2-1; 7 positions agree with TRBD2. CDR3 length equals 18 residues. Per the germline V gene, CDR1 is SGDLS and CDR2 is YYNGEE. With V trimmed by 0 bases and J by 0 bases, 9 bases remained unmatched. This CDR3 is CASSVAPSSGFSYNEQFF. The CDR3 DNA reads TGTGCCAGCAGCGTAGCGCCCTCTAGCGGATTCTCCTACAATGAGCAGTTCTTC.

The CDR3 is CASSQGQVSSYNEQFF. The CDR3, as DNA: TGCGCCAGCAGCCAAGGGCAGGTGAGCTCCTACAATGAGCAGTTCTTC. V gene TRBV4-1 combines with J gene TRBJ2-1; D gene ambiguous. There are 16 residues in the CDR3. CDR1 and CDR2 (germline): MGHRA, YSYEKL. Trimming took off 1 base at V and 0 bases at J, with 10 bases between the two ends.

The chain employs TRBV30 and TRBJ2-3, with a weak D call TRBD2 (5 bases). From germline, CDR1 is GTSNPN and CDR2 SVGIG (reference sequence). V was clipped by 8 bases and J by 4 bases, with 13 bases between them. CDR3 length equals 12 residues. CDR3 bases: TGTGCCCTAGCTCGGGTTTCAGATACGCAGTATTTT. Protein sequence: CALARVSDTQYF.

This clone showed up just once. This chain connects TRBV30 to TRBJ1-1, with D unclear. Trimming pared 4 bases from V and 9 bases from J, leaving 9 bases between. From germline, CDR1 is GTSNPN and CDR2 SVGIG (reference sequence). CDR3 length: 10 residues. DNA of the CDR3: TGTGCCTGGATCGGAGTGAAAGCTTTCTTT. This sequence encodes CAWIGVKAFF.

The V gene is TRBV5-1, the J gene TRBJ2-3, with 8 bases lining up with TRBD1. This CDR3 comprises 16 residues. V lost 1 base to trimming and J lost 0 bases; unmatched junction nucleotides: 4. CDR1 and CDR2 from the germline V gene are SGHRS and YFSETQ. CDR3 amino acids: CASSLSGGLSTDTQYF. The CDR3 DNA reads TGCGCCAGCAGCTTGTCAGGGGGCCTTAGCACAGATACGCAGTATTTT.

The sample holds one count of this clone. The V gene is TRBV18, the J gene TRBJ1-4; TRBD1 matches 7 bases. There are 19 residues in the CDR3. The germline gives CDR1 KGHSH, CDR2 LQKENI. After removal of 4 bases from V and 0 bases from J, the junction contained 14 bases not matched to a gene. CDR3 DNA: TGTGCCAGCTCACACTCGAGACAGGGTGGGGATGCAACTAATGAAAAACTGTTTTTT. This translates into CASSHSRQGGDATNEKLFF.

The chain employs TRBV10-3 and TRBJ2-7, with D possibly being TRBD1 (9 bases). V shed 3 bases and J shed 3 bases, with 24 bases lying between them. The germline gives CDR1 ENHRY, CDR2 SYGVKD. The CDR3 is 18 amino acids. The CDR3: CAISDGDRETSAYYEQYF. The CDR3, as DNA: TGTGCCATCAGTGACGGGGACAGGGAGACTAGCGCTTACTACGAGCAGTACTTC.

The chain employs TRBV19 and TRBJ1-5; TRBD1 is a possible D gene (6 bases). From germline, CDR1 is LNHDA and CDR2 SQIVND (reference sequence). The CDR3 extends over 15 amino acids. Trimming pared 6 bases from V and 11 bases from J, leaving 23 bases between. The CDR3 spells CASSPRQAGAEAQHF. The CDR3 region has the DNA TGTGCCAGTAGCCCTCGGCAGGCGGGGGCGGAGGCCCAGCATTTT.

The chain has TRBV3-1 (or the pseudogene TRBV3-2) and TRBJ2-2, with D possibly TRBD2 on 5 matching bases. CDR3 length: 13 amino acids. Trimming took off 5 bases at V and 5 bases at J, with 9 bases between the two ends. Germline V gives CDR1 LGHDT, CDR2 YNNKEL (reference sequence). CDR3 residues: CASSELETGELFF. CDR3 DNA sequence: TGTGCCAGCAGCGAACTAGAGACCGGGGAGCTGTTTTTT.

This chain connects TRBV11-2 to TRBJ2-2, with a weak D call TRBD1 (6 bases). The CDR3 spans 18 residues. V gave up 5 bases and J gave up 0 bases, with 19 bases separating them. Germline CDR1 is SGHAT and CDR2 is FQNNGV. Here the CDR3 DNA reads TGTGCCAGCAGCCCCAGGACAGATCGATGGTCGAACACCGGGGAGCTGTTTTTT. Protein product: CASSPRTDRWSNTGELFF.

The rearrangement links TRBV7-2 to TRBJ1-6; D is perhaps TRBD1 (5 bases). V shed 6 bases and J shed 6 bases, with 12 bases lying between them. The CDR3 loop spans 14 amino acids. From germline, CDR1 is SGHTA and CDR2 FQGNSA. The CDR3 DNA follows: TGTGCCAGCAGACCCGACAGCTTTAATTCACCCCTCCACTTT. Translating gives CASRPDSFNSPLHF.

This rearrangement joins TRBV3-1 (or the pseudogene TRBV3-2) to TRBJ1-4, with D uncertain. The germline V gene encodes CDR1 LGHDT and CDR2 YNNKEL (reference sequence). The V end was cut by 0 bases, the J end by 6 bases, with 11 bases between. The CDR3 runs 15 residues. For the CDR3, the DNA is TGTGCCAGCAGCCAAGACATCCAGAGGGATGAAAAACTGTTTTTT. Its protein product is CASSQDIQRDEKLFF.

J is TRBJ2-2 and V is TRBV5-4; possibly TRBD1 for D (5 bases). CDR1 is SGHNT and CDR2 is YYREEE in the germline V gene (reference sequence). CDR3 length: 13 residues. Trimming stripped 9 bases from V and 0 bases from J, with 9 bases between. The CDR3 bases are TGTGCCATAGACAGCCCGAACACCGGGGAGCTGTTTTTT. Translating it yields CAIDSPNTGELFF. The whole variable domain, filled in from reference TRBV5-4 and TRBJ2-2, reads ETGVTQSPTHLIKTRGQQVTLRCSSQSGHNTVSWYQQALGQGPQFIFQYYREEENGRGNFPPRFSGLQFPNYSSELNVNALELDDSALYLCAIDSPNTGELFFGEGSRLTVL.

This clone was seen more than once but under ten times. The V gene is TRBV7-9, the J gene TRBJ2-1; D possibly corresponds to TRBD2 (5 bases). This CDR3 spans 15 amino acids. Per germline, CDR1 SEHNR and CDR2 FQNEAQ (reference sequence). V lost 7 bases and J 5 bases, leaving 18 bases between the germline ends. The CDR3 sequence: CASTKYEGSHNEQFF. DNA of the CDR3: TGTGCCAGCACCAAATATGAGGGTTCCCACAATGAGCAGTTCTTC.

This chain's CDR3 is CASSSQGADYEQYF. The CDR3 DNA sequence: TGTGCCAGCAGCTCACAGGGGGCGGACTACGAGCAGTACTTC. J is TRBJ2-7 and V is TRBV16; 9 bases match TRBD1. The V and J ends lost 5 bases and 3 bases, in that order; junction bases with no gene match: 5. Germline V gene sequence: CDR1 KGHSY, CDR2 FQNENV. The CDR3 loop spans 14 amino acids.

This chain joins TRBV16 and TRBJ1-2; D call uncertain. The CDR3 covers 15 residues. V was shortened by 2 bases and J by 0 bases, with 10 bases between the two germline ends. Per germline, CDR1 KGHSY and CDR2 FQNENV. The chain's CDR3 is CASSQKQEANYGYTF. The CDR3, as DNA: TGTGCCAGCAGCCAAAAGCAGGAGGCTAACTATGGCTACACCTTC.

The CDR3 nucleotides are TGTGCCAGCAGCCTAGGGGTCCAGGGTAATTCACCCCTCCACTTT. This gives the protein CASSLGVQGNSPLHF. The chain joins TRBV7-9 to TRBJ1-6, with D perhaps matching TRBD1 (5 bases). V lost 5 bases and J lost 6, with 14 bases in between. This CDR3 is 15 amino acids long. Germline V lookup: CDR1 SEHNR, CDR2 FQNEAQ (reference sequence).